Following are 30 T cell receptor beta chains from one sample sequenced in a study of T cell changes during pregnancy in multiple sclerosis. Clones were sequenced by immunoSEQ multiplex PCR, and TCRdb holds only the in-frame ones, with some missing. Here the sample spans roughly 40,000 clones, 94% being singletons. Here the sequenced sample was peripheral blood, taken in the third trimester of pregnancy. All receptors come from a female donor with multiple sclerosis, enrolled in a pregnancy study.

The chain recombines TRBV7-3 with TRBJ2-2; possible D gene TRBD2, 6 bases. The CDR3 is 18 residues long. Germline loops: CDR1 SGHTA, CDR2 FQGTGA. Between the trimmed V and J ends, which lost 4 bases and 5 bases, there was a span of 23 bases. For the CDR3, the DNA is TGTGCCAGCAGCTCCGCTTTCGGTGGTGCGGGAAGGACCGGGGAGCTGTTTTTT. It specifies CASSSAFGGAGRTGELFF. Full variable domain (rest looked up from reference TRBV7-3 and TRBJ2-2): GAGVSQTPSNKVTEKGKYVELRCDPISGHTALYWYRQSLGQGPEFLIYFQGTGAADDSGLPNDRFFAVRPEGSVSTLKIQRTERGDSAVYLCASSSAFGGAGRTGELFFGEGSRLTVL.

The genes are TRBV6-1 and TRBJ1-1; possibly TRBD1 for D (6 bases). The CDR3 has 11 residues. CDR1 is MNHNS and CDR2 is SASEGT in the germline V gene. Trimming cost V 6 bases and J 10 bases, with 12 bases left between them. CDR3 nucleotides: TGTGCCAGCAGCGGACAGAACAGAGCTTTCTTT. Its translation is CASSGQNRAFF.

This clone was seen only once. CDR3 coding DNA: TGTGCCAGCTCATCCGGGACAGCTAACTATGGCTACACCTTC. It yields the protein CASSSGTANYGYTF. The chain is built from TRBV18 and TRBJ1-2; 7 nucleotides agree with TRBD1. V lost 5 bases to trimming and J lost 0 bases; unmatched junction nucleotides: 3. CDR3 length: 14 amino acids. The germline V gene encodes CDR1 KGHSH and CDR2 LQKENI.

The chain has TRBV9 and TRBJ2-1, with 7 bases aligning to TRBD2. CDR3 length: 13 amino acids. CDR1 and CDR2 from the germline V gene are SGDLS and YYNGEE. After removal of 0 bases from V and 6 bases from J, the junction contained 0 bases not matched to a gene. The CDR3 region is CASSVASGNEQFF. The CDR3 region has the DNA TGTGCCAGCAGCGTAGCTAGCGGCAATGAGCAGTTCTTC.

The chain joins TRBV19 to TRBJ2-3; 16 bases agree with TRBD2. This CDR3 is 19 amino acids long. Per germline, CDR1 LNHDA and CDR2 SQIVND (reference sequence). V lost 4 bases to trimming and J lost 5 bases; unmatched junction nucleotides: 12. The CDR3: CASSTHRTGTSGRGDTQYF. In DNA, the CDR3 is TGTGCCAGTAGTACTCATCGCACCGGGACTAGCGGGAGGGGAGATACGCAGTATTTT.

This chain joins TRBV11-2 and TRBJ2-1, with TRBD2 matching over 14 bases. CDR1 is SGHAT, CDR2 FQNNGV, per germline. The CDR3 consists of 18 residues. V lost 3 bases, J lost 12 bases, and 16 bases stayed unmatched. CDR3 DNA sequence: TGTGCCAGCAGCTTTAGAGGGGATGGACTAGCGGGAGGTCTGGGGCAGTTCTTC. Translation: CASSFRGDGLAGGLGQFF.

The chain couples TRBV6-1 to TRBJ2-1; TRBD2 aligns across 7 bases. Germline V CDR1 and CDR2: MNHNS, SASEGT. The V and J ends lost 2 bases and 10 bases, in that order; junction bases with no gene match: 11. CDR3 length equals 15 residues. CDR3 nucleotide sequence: TGTGCCAGCAGTGAAACTGGCGGGAGCCCCAGGGAGCAGTTCTTC. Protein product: CASSETGGSPREQFF.

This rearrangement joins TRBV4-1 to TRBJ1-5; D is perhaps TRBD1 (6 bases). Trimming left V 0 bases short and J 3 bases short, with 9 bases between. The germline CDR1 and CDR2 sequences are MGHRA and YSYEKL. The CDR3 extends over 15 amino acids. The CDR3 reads CASSQEPGVNQPQHF. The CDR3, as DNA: TGCGCCAGCAGCCAAGAACCAGGGGTCAATCAGCCCCAGCATTTT.

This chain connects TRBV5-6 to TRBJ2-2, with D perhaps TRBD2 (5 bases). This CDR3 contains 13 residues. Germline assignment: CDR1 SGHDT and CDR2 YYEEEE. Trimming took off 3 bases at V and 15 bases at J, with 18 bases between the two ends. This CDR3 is CASSWRPDSLMFF. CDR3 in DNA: TGTGCCAGCAGCTGGAGGCCGGACTCCCTAATGTTTTTT.

The CDR3: CASSLGTFYGYTF. The CDR3 bases are TGTGCCAGCAGCTTGGGGACATTTTATGGCTACACCTTC. The V and J genes are TRBV7-9 and TRBJ1-2; possible D gene TRBD1, 6 bases. This CDR3 region has 13 residues. Trimming cost V 3 bases and J 5 bases, with 10 bases left between them. Looked up from germline, CDR1 is SEHNR and CDR2 is FQNEAQ (reference sequence).

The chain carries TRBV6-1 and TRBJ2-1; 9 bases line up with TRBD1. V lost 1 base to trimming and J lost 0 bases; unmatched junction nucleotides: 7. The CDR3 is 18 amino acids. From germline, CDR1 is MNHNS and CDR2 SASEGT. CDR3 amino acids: CASSEEGTGTSSYNEQFF. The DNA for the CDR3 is TGTGCCAGCAGTGAAGAAGGGACAGGGACTTCCTCCTACAATGAGCAGTTCTTC.

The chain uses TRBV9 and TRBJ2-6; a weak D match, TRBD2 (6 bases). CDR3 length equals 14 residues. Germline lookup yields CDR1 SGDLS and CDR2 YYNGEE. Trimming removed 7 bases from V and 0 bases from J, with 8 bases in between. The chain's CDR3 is CASRGNSGANVLTF. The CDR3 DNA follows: TGTGCCAGCCGGGGGAACTCTGGGGCCAACGTCCTGACTTTC.

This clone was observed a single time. The CDR3 DNA sequence: TGTGCCAGCACCCCCGGGACAGGGGGCACCAACACCGGGGAGCTGTTTTTT. Translation: CASTPGTGGTNTGELFF. The genes are TRBV27 and TRBJ2-2, with 12 positions matching TRBD1. CDR3 length equals 17 residues. The germline V gene has CDR1 MNHEY and CDR2 SMNVEV (reference sequence). V gave up 7 bases and J gave up 2 bases; unmatched junction bases: 8.

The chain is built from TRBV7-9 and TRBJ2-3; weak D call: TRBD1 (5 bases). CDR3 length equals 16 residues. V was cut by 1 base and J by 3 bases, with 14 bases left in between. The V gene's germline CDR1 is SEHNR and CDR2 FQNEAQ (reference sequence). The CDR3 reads CASSLVLFRQTDTQYF. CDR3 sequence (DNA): TGTGCCAGCAGCTTAGTTTTGTTTCGACAGACAGATACGCAGTATTTT.

The CDR3 spells CASSSNVGPQHF. The CDR3, as DNA: TGTGCCAGCAGCTCCAACGTCGGGCCCCAGCATTTT. This chain uses TRBV7-9 with TRBJ1-5; D is unresolved. The CDR3 is 12 amino acids. Germline CDR1 reads SEHNR; CDR2 reads FQNEAQ (reference sequence). Trimming took off 4 bases at V and 9 bases at J, with 10 bases between the two ends.

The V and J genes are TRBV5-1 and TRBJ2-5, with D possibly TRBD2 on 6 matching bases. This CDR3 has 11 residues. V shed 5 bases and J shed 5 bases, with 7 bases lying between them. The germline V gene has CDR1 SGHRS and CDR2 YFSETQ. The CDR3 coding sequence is TGCGCCAGCAGGCTAGCGGAGACCCAGTACTTC. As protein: CASRLAETQYF. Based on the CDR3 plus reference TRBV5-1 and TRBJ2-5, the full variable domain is KAGVTQTPRYLIKTRGQQVTLSCSPISGHRSVSWYQQTPGQGLQFLFEYFSETQRNKGNFPGRFSGRQFSNSRSEMNVSTLELGDSALYLCASRLAETQYFGPGTRLLVL.

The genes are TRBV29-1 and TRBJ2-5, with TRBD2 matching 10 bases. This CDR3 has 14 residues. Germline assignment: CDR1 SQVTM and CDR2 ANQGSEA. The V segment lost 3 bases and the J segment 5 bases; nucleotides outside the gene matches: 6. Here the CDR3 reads CSVEASGGGETQYF. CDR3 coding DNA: TGCAGCGTTGAGGCTAGCGGGGGTGGTGAGACCCAGTACTTC.

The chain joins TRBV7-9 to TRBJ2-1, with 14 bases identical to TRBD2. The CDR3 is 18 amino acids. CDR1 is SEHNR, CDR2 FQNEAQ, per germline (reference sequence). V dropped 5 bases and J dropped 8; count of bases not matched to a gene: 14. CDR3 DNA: TGTGCCAGCAGCCGCGGACTAGCGGGGGGCTCCCCCTGGGATGAGCAGTTCTTC. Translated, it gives CASSRGLAGGSPWDEQFF.

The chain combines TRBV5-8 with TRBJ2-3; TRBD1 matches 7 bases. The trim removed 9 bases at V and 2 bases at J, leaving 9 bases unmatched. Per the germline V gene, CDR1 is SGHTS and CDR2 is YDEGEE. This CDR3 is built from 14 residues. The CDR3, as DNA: TGTGCCACCTCCCGGGACAGAGACACAGATACGCAGTATTTT. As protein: CATSRDRDTDTQYF.

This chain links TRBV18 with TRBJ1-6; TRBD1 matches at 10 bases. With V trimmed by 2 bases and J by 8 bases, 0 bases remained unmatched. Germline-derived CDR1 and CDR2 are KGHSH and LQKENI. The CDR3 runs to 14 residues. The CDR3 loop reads CASSPGQGDSPLHF. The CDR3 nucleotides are TGTGCCAGCTCACCAGGACAGGGGGATTCACCCCTCCACTTT.

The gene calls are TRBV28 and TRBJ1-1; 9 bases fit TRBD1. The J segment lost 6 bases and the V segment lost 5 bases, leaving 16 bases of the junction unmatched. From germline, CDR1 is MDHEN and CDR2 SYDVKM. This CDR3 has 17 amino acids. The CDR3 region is CASSPGGQGGGYAEAFF. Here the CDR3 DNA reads TGTGCCAGCAGTCCAGGGGGACAGGGAGGTGGTTACGCTGAAGCTTTCTTT.

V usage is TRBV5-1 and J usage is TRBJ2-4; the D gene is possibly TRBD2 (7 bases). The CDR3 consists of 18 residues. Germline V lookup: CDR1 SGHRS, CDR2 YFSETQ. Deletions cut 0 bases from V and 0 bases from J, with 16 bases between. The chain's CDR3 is CASSLAPRGGVAKNIQYF. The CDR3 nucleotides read TGCGCCAGCAGCTTGGCACCCAGGGGAGGGGTAGCCAAAAACATTCAGTACTTC.

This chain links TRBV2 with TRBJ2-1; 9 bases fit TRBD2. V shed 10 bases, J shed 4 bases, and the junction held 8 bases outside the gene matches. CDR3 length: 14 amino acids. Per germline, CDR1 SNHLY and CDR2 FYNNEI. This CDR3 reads CATKDSGSYNEQFF. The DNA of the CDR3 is TGTGCCACCAAAGATAGCGGGAGTTACAATGAGCAGTTCTTC.

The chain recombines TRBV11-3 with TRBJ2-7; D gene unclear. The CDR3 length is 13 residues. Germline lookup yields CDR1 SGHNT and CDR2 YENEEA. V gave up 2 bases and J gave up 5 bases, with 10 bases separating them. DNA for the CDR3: TGTGCCAGCAGCTTACTCTCCCTCGACGAGCAGTACTTC. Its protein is CASSLLSLDEQYF. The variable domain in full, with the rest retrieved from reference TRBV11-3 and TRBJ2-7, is EAGVVQSPRYKIIEKKQPVAFWCNPISGHNTLYWYLQNLGQGPELLIRYENEEAVDDSQLPKDRFSAERLKGVDSTLKIQPAELGDSAVYLCASSLLSLDEQYFGPGTRLTVT.

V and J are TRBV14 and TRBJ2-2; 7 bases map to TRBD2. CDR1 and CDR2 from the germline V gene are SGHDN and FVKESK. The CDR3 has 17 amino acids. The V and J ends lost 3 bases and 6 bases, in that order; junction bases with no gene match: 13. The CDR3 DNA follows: TGTGCCAGCAGCCACGAAGGTACGGGAGGTCGGGCCGGGGAGCTGTTTTTT. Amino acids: CASSHEGTGGRAGELFF.

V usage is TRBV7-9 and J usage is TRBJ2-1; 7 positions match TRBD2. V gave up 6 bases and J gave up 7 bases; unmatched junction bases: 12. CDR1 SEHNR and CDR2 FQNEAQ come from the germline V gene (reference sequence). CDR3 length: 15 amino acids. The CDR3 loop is CASRSSGGRGNEQFF. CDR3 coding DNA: TGTGCCAGCAGATCTTCAGGCGGGAGAGGAAATGAGCAGTTCTTC.

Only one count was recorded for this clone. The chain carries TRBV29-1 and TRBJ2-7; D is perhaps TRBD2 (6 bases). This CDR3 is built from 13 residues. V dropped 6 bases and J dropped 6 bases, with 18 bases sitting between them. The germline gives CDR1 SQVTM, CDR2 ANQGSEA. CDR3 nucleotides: TGCAGCGTCGCCGGGGGAGAAGATAGCGAGCAGTACTTC. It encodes CSVAGGEDSEQYF.

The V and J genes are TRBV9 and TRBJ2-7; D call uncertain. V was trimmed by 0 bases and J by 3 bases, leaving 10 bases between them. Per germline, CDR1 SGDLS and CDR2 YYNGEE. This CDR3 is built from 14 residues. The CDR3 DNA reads TGTGCCAGCAGCGTAGGAACGTCGGGCTACGAGCAGTACTTC. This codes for CASSVGTSGYEQYF.

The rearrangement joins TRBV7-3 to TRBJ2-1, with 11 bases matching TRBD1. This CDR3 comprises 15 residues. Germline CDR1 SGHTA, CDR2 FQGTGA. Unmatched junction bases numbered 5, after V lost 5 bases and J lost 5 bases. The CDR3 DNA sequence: TGTGCCAGCAGCGGCGGACAGGGGGCGGACAATGAGCAGTTCTTC. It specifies CASSGGQGADNEQFF.

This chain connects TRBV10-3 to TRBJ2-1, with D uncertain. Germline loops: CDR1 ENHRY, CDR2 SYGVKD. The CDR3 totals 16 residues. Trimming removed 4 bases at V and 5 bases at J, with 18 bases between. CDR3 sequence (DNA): TGTGCCATCAGTGCAACGACTTCTGGCCCGGACAATGAGCAGTTCTTC. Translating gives CAISATTSGPDNEQFF.